These 5 T cell receptor beta chains came from one sample sequenced in a study of blood T cells in healthy people across ages. A second about 7 to 11 cycle PCR used barcoded and J-beta primers. Each CDR3 protein gets one entry after TCRdb re-called the 5' RACE reads with MiXCR. The sample lists approximately 1.5 million distinct CDR3 sequences; about 35% were seen once. Sequencing used blood. These receptors were taken from a woman in her 30s in good health.

V usage is TRBV7-8 and J usage is TRBJ2-5, with a possible D match to TRBD2 (6 bases). V was pared by 2 bases and J by 5 bases, with 12 bases between. CDR1 SGHVS and CDR2 FQNEAQ come from the germline V gene. This CDR3 has 14 residues. The CDR3 protein is CASSLPRGIETQYF. In nucleotides, the CDR3 is TGTGCCAGCAGCTTACCCCGGGGGATCGAGACCCAGTACTTC.

This chain's CDR3 is CASSLEAGVNEKLFF. CDR3 in DNA: TGCGCCAGCAGCTTGGAGGCAGGGGTAAATGAAAAACTGTTTTTT. V gene TRBV5-1 combines with J gene TRBJ1-4; tentatively, D is TRBD1 (6 bases). Germline lookup yields CDR1 SGHRS and CDR2 YFSETQ. The V end was cut by 0 bases, the J end by 5 bases, with 11 bases between. The CDR3 is made up of 15 amino acids.

The V and J genes are TRBV6-2 or TRBV6-3 and TRBJ2-5, with D perhaps matching TRBD1 (6 bases). In germline, CDR1 is MNHEY, CDR2 SVGEGT. Trimming took 5 bases from V and 5 from J, leaving 21 bases between them. The CDR3 length is 16 residues. CDR3 DNA sequence: TGTGCCAGCAGTAACCCGATCGACAGGCACGGGGAGACCCAGTACTTC. Amino acid sequence: CASSNPIDRHGETQYF.

This clonotype was detected only a few times. Being one base from a much bigger clone, this may be a read error. This chain links TRBV29-1 with TRBJ2-1; D might be TRBD1 (6 bases). V was trimmed by 3 bases and J by 9 bases, leaving 12 bases between them. Germline values: CDR1 SQVTM, CDR2 ANQGSEA. The CDR3 extends over 12 amino acids. This CDR3 reads CSVEGARGEQFF. For the CDR3, the DNA is TGCAGCGTTGAGGGGGCTAGGGGTGAGCAGTTCTTC.

This clonotype turned up a few times. The rearrangement uses TRBV20-1 and TRBJ2-1; 12 nucleotides match TRBD2. The CDR3 runs to 15 residues. Germline CDR1 DFQATT, CDR2 SNEGSKA (reference sequence). V dropped 2 bases and J dropped 6; count of bases not matched to a gene: 5. CDR3 sequence reads: CSARNLAGGVNEQFF. The DNA of the CDR3 is TGCAGTGCTAGAAATCTAGCGGGAGGGGTCAATGAGCAGTTCTTC.